A single sample gave rise to the 15 T cell receptor beta chains below, sequenced in a study of blood T cell repertoires in COVID-19. Libraries were prepared by immunoSEQ multiplex PCR; TCRdb keeps only in-frame clonotypes and omits some of them. This table holds about 160,000 clones, more than 70% found once. Sequenced sample: PBMCs or T cells enriched from blood (not recorded which). Source of these receptors: a man in his sixties who had recovered from COVID-19.

This clone has only a few counts. The CDR3 bases are TGTGCCAGTAGTATAGGCGGTAGCGCCTACAATGAGCAGTTCTTC. It codes for CASSIGGSAYNEQFF. The J gene is TRBJ2-1, the V gene TRBV19; D is perhaps TRBD2 (5 bases). CDR3 length equals 15 residues. Germline V gives CDR1 LNHDA, CDR2 SQIVND (reference sequence). Trimming took off 1 base at V and 2 bases at J, with 9 bases between the two ends.

The chain uses TRBV11-2 and TRBJ1-3; D is perhaps TRBD1 (5 bases). V dropped 4 bases and J dropped 8 bases, with 12 bases sitting between them. The CDR3 has 13 residues. Germline CDR1 reads SGHAT; CDR2 reads FQNNGV. The CDR3 sequence: CASSSWGGDTIYF. As DNA, the CDR3 is TGTGCCAGCAGCTCCTGGGGGGGGGACACCATATATTTT.

This clone was detected only once. The chain joins TRBV24-1 to TRBJ2-2, with 7 positions matching TRBD1. CDR3 length equals 16 residues. Germline V CDR1 and CDR2: KGHDR, SFDVKD. V was clipped by 6 bases and J by 4 bases; unmatched bases: 10. The CDR3 region has the DNA TGTGCCACCAGTACCCGTGAGACAGGGTTCACCGGGGAGCTGTTTTTT. It codes for CATSTRETGFTGELFF.

About this clone itself: Other DNA sequences in this sample translate to the same CDR3. The chain couples TRBV9 to TRBJ2-5; perhaps TRBD2 as D (6 bases). The CDR3 covers 15 residues. Germline CDR1 is SGDLS and CDR2 is YYNGEE. The ends were cut back, 0 bases at V and 4 bases at J, with 13 bases in the middle. The CDR3 DNA follows: TGTGCCAGCAGCGTAGGCGTGGGAGCGGGAGAGACCCAGTACTTC. Its translation: CASSVGVGAGETQYF.

The chain has TRBV5-1 and TRBJ2-7; 9 bases line up with TRBD2. The CDR3 is 15 amino acids. J lost 0 bases, V lost 6 bases, and 7 bases had no gene match. Germline V CDR1 and CDR2: SGHRS, YFSETQ. CDR3 in DNA: TGCGCCAGCAAACGCCAGACTAGCGGCTCCTACGAGCAGTACTTC. Its protein product is CASKRQTSGSYEQYF.

The V gene is TRBV6-2 or TRBV6-3, the J gene TRBJ2-1; TRBD2 aligns across 11 bases. The V and J ends lost 3 bases and 14 bases, in that order; junction bases with no gene match: 12. Germline values: CDR1 MNHEY, CDR2 SVGEGT. CDR3 length: 15 residues. CDR3 protein: CASSYIAGGPGSKFF. The CDR3, as DNA: TGTGCCAGCAGTTATATAGCGGGAGGGCCAGGGTCTAAGTTCTTC.

The chain has TRBV2 and TRBJ2-1, with 8 bases matching TRBD1. The CDR3 runs to 16 residues. Per the germline V gene, CDR1 is SNHLY and CDR2 is FYNNEI. The trim removed 8 bases at V and 0 bases at J, leaving 9 bases unmatched. DNA of the CDR3: TGTGCCAGCCTCGGACAGGGCCCTAGCTCCTACAATGAGCAGTTCTTC. Its translation is CASLGQGPSSYNEQFF.

This clone has just one count. The rearrangement uses TRBV28 and TRBJ1-5; perhaps TRBD1 as D (5 bases). V lost 10 bases, J lost 2 bases, and 15 bases lay in between. The CDR3 runs to 14 residues. From germline, CDR1 is MDHEN and CDR2 SYDVKM. Here the CDR3 DNA reads TGTGCCACCTTAGAGCCGGGGGGCAATCAGCCCCAGCATTTT. Translating gives CATLEPGGNQPQHF.

Comments on this clone: This CDR3 is also generated by other DNA sequences in the sample. This rearrangement joins TRBV28 to TRBJ2-3; D remains ambiguous. V lost 6 bases and J lost 1, with 11 bases in between. CDR3 length: 14 amino acids. Germline CDR1 and CDR2: MDHEN and SYDVKM. The CDR3 DNA reads as TGTGCCAGCAGCCGCCTAGAGGGCACAGATACGCAGTATTTT. As protein: CASSRLEGTDTQYF.

The chain combines TRBV2 with TRBJ2-1, with 12 bases lining up with TRBD2. The CDR3 has 14 amino acids. The germline V gene encodes CDR1 SNHLY and CDR2 FYNNEI. The V segment lost 5 bases and the J segment 15 bases; nucleotides outside the gene matches: 11. Here the CDR3 reads CASSRSSGGAHPFF. CDR3 nucleotides: TGTGCCAGCAGTCGCTCTAGCGGGGGGGCCCATCCGTTCTTC.

V and J are TRBV30 and TRBJ1-5; 11 positions match TRBD1. With 0 bases clipped from V and 5 bases from J, the junction kept 6 bases outside the gene matches. CDR3 size: 16 residues. CDR1 is GTSNPN, CDR2 SVGIG, per germline (reference sequence). In nucleotides, the CDR3 is TGTGCCTGGAGTGTACCCCGGACAGGGGGCGATCAGCCCCAGCATTTT. Residues: CAWSVPRTGGDQPQHF. Full variable domain (remainder filled in from reference TRBV30 and TRBJ1-5): SQTIHQWPATLVQPVGSPLSLECTVEGTSNPNLYWYRQAAGRGLQLLFYSVGIGQISSEVPQNLSASRPQDRQFILSSKKLLLSDSGFYLCAWSVPRTGGDQPQHFGDGTRLSIL.

This clone has more than one count but fewer than ten. This sequence joins TRBV11-2 and TRBJ1-6, with 7 bases that match TRBD1. From germline, CDR1 is SGHAT and CDR2 FQNNGV. This CDR3 spans 16 amino acids. Germline trimming cut 5 bases from V and 3 bases from J; bases unmatched to any gene: 7. CDR3 amino acids: CASSGGGFDYNSPLHF. CDR3 in DNA: TGTGCCAGCAGCGGAGGGGGCTTTGACTATAATTCACCCCTCCACTTT. Full variable domain (rest looked up from reference TRBV11-2 and TRBJ1-6): EAGVAQSPRYKIIEKRQSVAFWCNPISGHATLYWYQQILGQGPKLLIQFQNNGVVDDSQLPKDRFSAERLKGVDSTLKIQPAKLEDSAVYLCASSGGGFDYNSPLHFGNGTRLTVT.

V gene TRBV9 combines with J gene TRBJ2-3, with 10 bases identical to TRBD2. V gave up 0 bases and J gave up 2 bases; unmatched junction bases: 6. This CDR3 has 17 residues. In germline, CDR1 is SGDLS, CDR2 YYNGEE. CDR3 coding DNA: TGTGCCAGCAGCGTAGGGGCAGCGGGAGGGTTCACAGATACGCAGTATTTT. Its translation: CASSVGAAGGFTDTQYF. The variable domain in full, completed from reference TRBV9 and TRBJ2-3, reads DSGVTQTPKHLITATGQRVTLRCSPRSGDLSVYWYQQSLDQGLQFLIQYYNGEERAKGNILERFSAQQFPDLHSELNLSSLELGDSALYFCASSVGAAGGFTDTQYFGPGTRLTVL.

The chain combines TRBV28 with TRBJ2-3; the match to TRBD1 covers 8 bases. The CDR3 contains 14 residues. Germline values: CDR1 MDHEN, CDR2 SYDVKM. Trimming cost V 3 bases and J 11 bases; bases outside gene matches: 10. The CDR3 is CASSLGQDLKGQYF. CDR3 sequence (DNA): TGTGCCAGCAGTTTGGGACAGGATCTAAAGGGGCAGTATTTT.

V is TRBV6-5 and J is TRBJ1-4, with a weak D call TRBD1 (6 bases). Trimming took off 6 bases at V and 3 bases at J, with 11 bases between the two ends. CDR1 MNHEY and CDR2 SVGAGI come from the germline V gene. This CDR3 is 14 amino acids long. The chain's CDR3 is CASSLTGANEKLFF. The CDR3 nucleotides read TGTGCCAGCAGCCTGACAGGCGCTAATGAAAAACTGTTTTTT.